The 7 T cell receptor beta chains listed next were all sequenced from one sample in a study of T cells in Graves' hyperthyroidism and ophthalmopathy. From RNA transcripts, TCR beta CDR3 regions were amplified. An initial round of RT-PCR targeting the TCR CDR3 relied on the HTBI primer set. TCRdb itself ran the multiplex PCR reads through MiXCR, one entry per CDR3 protein. Here the sample spans approximately 400,000 distinct CDR3 sequences, over 12% being singletons. The sequenced material came from blood. The origin of the receptors is a middle-aged man with Graves' ophthalmopathy.

Of note for this clonotype: A much larger clone is a single base away; this may be a read error. The CDR3 protein is CASSLGQGTVGELFF. For the CDR3, the DNA is TGTGCCAGCAGTTTGGGACAGGGAACGGTCGGGGAGCTGTTTTTT. This rearrangement joins TRBV6-5 to TRBJ2-2; 9 bases map to TRBD1. The germline V gene encodes CDR1 MNHEY and CDR2 SVGAGI. The CDR3 is made up of 15 amino acids. V lost 4 bases to trimming and J lost 7 bases; unmatched junction nucleotides: 7.

The chain uses TRBV4-1 and TRBJ2-1, with D perhaps TRBD2 (5 bases). The CDR3 consists of 17 residues. The germline V gene has CDR1 MGHRA and CDR2 YSYEKL. Trimming took off 0 bases at V and 4 bases at J, with 16 bases between the two ends. The CDR3 spells CASSQDGWAGEYNEQFF. In DNA, the CDR3 is TGCGCCAGCAGCCAAGATGGTTGGGCGGGCGAATACAATGAGCAGTTCTTC.

This clonotype has at least ten counts. The chain uses TRBV2 and TRBJ1-1; D uncertain. Germline CDR1 and CDR2: SNHLY and FYNNEI. V lost 7 bases and J 3 bases, leaving 6 bases between the germline ends. CDR3 size: 11 residues. CDR3 protein: CASIFDTEAFF. The CDR3 nucleotides are TGTGCCAGCATCTTTGACACTGAAGCTTTCTTT.

The table lists this clonotype with many counts. The CDR3: CASRLSGSSYEQYF. Written as DNA, the CDR3 is TGTGCCAGCAGACTTAGCGGGAGCTCCTACGAGCAGTACTTC. V gene TRBV12-3 or TRBV12-4 combines with J gene TRBJ2-7; 9 bases match TRBD2. V was pared by 6 bases and J by 0 bases, with 3 bases of the junction left unmatched. The CDR3 is 14 amino acids.

The sample holds many counts of this clonotype. V is TRBV6-5 and J is TRBJ2-3; 10 nucleotides agree with TRBD2. V lost 0 bases to trimming and J lost 1 base; unmatched junction nucleotides: 16. The germline V gene has CDR1 MNHEY and CDR2 SVGAGI. This CDR3 region has 21 residues. CDR3 sequence reads: CASSYSMFPSGRADGTDTQYF. In DNA form, the CDR3 reads TGTGCCAGCAGTTACTCGATGTTTCCAAGCGGGAGGGCCGATGGCACAGATACGCAGTATTTT.

This clonotype appeared many times. The chain couples TRBV7-9 to TRBJ2-7; TRBD2 matches at 9 bases. This CDR3 spans 15 amino acids. Germline-derived CDR1 and CDR2 are SEHNR and FQNEAQ (reference sequence). V lost 0 bases to trimming and J lost 7 bases; unmatched junction nucleotides: 7. This CDR3 reads CASSLAAGGPGEQYF. CDR3 DNA: TGTGCCAGCAGCTTAGCCGCGGGAGGGCCGGGAGAGCAGTACTTC.

This clonotype was detected only a few times. V gene TRBV19 combines with J gene TRBJ1-4; 8 nucleotides agree with TRBD1. V lost 3 bases, J lost 0 bases, and 12 bases stayed unmatched. Germline V gene data show CDR1 as LNHDA and CDR2 as SQIVND (reference sequence). The CDR3 is made up of 19 amino acids. The CDR3 DNA is TGTGCCAGTAGTATGTTTGACAGGGGACAGACTGCAACTAATGAAAAACTGTTTTTT. It specifies CASSMFDRGQTATNEKLFF.